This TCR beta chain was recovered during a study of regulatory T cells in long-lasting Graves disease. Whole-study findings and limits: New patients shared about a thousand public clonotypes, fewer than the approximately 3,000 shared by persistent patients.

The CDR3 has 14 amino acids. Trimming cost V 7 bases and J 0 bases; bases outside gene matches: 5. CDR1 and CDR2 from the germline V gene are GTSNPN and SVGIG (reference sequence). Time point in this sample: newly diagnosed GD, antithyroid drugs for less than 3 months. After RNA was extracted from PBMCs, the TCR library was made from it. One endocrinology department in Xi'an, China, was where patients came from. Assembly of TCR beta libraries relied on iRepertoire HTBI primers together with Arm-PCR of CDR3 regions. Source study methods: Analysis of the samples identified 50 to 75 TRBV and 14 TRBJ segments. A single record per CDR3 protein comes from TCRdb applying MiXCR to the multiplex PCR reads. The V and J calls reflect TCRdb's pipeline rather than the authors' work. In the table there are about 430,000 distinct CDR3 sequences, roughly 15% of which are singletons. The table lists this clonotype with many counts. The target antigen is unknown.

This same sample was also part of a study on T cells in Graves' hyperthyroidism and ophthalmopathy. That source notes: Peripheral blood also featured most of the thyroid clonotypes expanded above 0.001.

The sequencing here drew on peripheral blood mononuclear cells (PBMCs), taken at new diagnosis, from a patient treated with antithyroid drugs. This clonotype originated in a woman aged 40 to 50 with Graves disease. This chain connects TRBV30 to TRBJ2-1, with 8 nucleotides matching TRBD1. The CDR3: CAFRQGSSYNEQFF. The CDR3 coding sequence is TGTGCCTTCCGACAGGGGAGCTCCTACAATGAGCAGTTCTTC.